This entry lists 7 T cell receptor beta chains sequenced from one sample in a study of blood T cell repertoires in COVID-19. Only in-frame clones appear in the TCRdb table, and some are missing; sequencing was by immunoSEQ multiplex PCR. In the table there are about 64,000 clones, about three quarters of which are singletons. The sequenced sample was peripheral blood. Receptor source: a human donor in a cohort sampled during active COVID-19.

This chain links TRBV5-1 with TRBJ2-2, with 7 bases that match TRBD1. V was clipped by 5 bases and J by 2 bases; unmatched bases: 6. There are 15 residues in the CDR3. Germline values: CDR1 SGHRS, CDR2 YFSETQ. The CDR3 DNA is TGCGCCAGCAGAATTAGGACAGGAAACACCGGGGAGCTGTTTTTT. Translation: CASRIRTGNTGELFF.

In this sample, this clone turned up once. The genes are TRBV2 and TRBJ1-1, with 10 bases matching TRBD1. Trimming removed 4 bases from V and 5 bases from J; junction bases left unmatched: 10. This CDR3 spans 16 amino acids. The germline V gene has CDR1 SNHLY and CDR2 FYNNEI. The DNA of the CDR3 is TGTGCCAGCAGTGCAAACTTGGACAGGGGGGGGACTGAAGCTTTCTTT. This translates into CASSANLDRGGTEAFF.

The chain employs TRBV5-4 and TRBJ2-1; TRBD2 matches 10 bases. The CDR3 has 16 residues. In germline, CDR1 is SGHNT, CDR2 YYREEE (reference sequence). After removal of 0 bases from V and 6 bases from J, the junction contained 6 bases not matched to a gene. The CDR3 reads CASSLAVAGGRNEQFF. The CDR3, as DNA: TGTGCCAGCAGCTTGGCCGTAGCGGGGGGCCGCAATGAGCAGTTCTTC.

The chain uses TRBV30 and TRBJ2-2; 8 bases agree with TRBD2. In germline, CDR1 is GTSNPN, CDR2 SVGIG (reference sequence). V lost 0 bases and J lost 5; bases outside the gene matches: 8. This CDR3 region has 16 residues. The CDR3 DNA is TGTGCCTGGAGTGTACCAGCGGGGGTAGGGACCGGGGAGCTGTTTTTT. Translation gives CAWSVPAGVGTGELFF.

This chain connects TRBV2 to TRBJ1-6, with a weak D call TRBD1 (5 bases). The V end was cut by 3 bases, the J end by 5 bases, with 11 bases between. The CDR3 sequence is 15 residues long. Germline V gene data show CDR1 as SNHLY and CDR2 as FYNNEI. This CDR3 reads CASSDRQPHNSPLHF. The CDR3 coding sequence is TGTGCCAGCAGTGATAGACAGCCTCATAATTCACCCCTCCACTTT. Full variable domain (rest looked up from reference TRBV2 and TRBJ1-6): EPEVTQTPSHQVTQMGQEVILRCVPISNHLYFYWYRQILGQKVEFLVSFYNNEISEKSEIFDDQFSVERPDGSNFTLKIRSTKLEDSAMYFCASSDRQPHNSPLHFGNGTRLTVT.

V gene TRBV15 combines with J gene TRBJ1-2, with D unresolved. Germline CDR1 reads LNHNV; CDR2 reads YYDKDF (reference sequence). This CDR3 region has 14 residues. V was cut by 1 base and J by 3 bases, with 9 bases left in between. CDR3 in DNA: TGTGCCACCAGCAGAGGAGGCGGATACTATGGCTACACCTTC. The encoded protein is CATSRGGGYYGYTF.

J is TRBJ1-1 and V is TRBV5-1; TRBD1 is a possible D gene (6 bases). Looked up from germline, CDR1 is SGHRS and CDR2 is YFSETQ. V shed 2 bases and J shed 5 bases, with 19 bases lying between them. The CDR3 extends over 16 amino acids. The CDR3 protein is CASSFHAEQGETEAFF. The CDR3 DNA sequence: TGCGCCAGCAGCTTCCATGCGGAACAGGGAGAGACTGAAGCTTTCTTT.